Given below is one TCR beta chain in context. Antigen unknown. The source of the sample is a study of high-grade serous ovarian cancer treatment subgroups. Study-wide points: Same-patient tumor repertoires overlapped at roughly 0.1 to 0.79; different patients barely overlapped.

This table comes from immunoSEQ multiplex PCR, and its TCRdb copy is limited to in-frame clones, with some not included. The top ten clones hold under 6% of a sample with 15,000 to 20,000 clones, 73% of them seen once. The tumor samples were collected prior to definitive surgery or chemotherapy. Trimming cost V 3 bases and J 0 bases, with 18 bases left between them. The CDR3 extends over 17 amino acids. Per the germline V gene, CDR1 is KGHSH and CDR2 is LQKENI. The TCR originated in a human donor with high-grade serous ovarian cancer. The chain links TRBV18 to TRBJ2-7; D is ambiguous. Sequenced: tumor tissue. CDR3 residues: CASSPGWVNSPSYEQYF. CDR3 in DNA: TGTGCCAGCTCACCCGGGTGGGTTAACAGTCCCTCCTACGAGCAGTACTTC.